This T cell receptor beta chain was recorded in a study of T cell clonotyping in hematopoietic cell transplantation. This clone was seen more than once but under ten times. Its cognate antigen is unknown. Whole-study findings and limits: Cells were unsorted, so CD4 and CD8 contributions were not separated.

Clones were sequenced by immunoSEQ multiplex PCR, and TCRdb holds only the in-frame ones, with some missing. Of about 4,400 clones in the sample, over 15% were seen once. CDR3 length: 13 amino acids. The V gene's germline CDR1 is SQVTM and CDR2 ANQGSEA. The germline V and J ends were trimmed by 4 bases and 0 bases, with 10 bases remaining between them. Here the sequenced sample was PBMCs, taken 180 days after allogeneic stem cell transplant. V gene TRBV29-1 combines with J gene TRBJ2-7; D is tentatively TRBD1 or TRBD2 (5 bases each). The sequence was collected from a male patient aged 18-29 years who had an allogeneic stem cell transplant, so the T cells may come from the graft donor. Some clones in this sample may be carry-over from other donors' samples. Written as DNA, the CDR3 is TGCAGCGTTGGGGACGGGTACTCCTACGAGCAGTACTTC. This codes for CSVGDGYSYEQYF.